The entry that follows covers one T cell receptor beta chain sequence. Using RNA transcripts, the TCR beta CDR3 regions were amplified. HTBI-primed first-round RT-PCR preceded second-round multiplex PCR. TCRdb fed the multiplex PCR reads into MiXCR, producing one record per CDR3 protein. This table holds over 500,000 distinct CDR3 sequences, roughly 20% found once. V gave up 3 bases and J gave up 0 bases, with 15 bases separating them. The CDR3 covers 16 residues. In germline, CDR1 is ENHRY, CDR2 SYGVKD. The sample comes from a study of Graves' ophthalmopathy and Graves' hyperthyroidism. Sequencing input: peripheral blood. The J gene is TRBJ2-7, the V gene TRBV10-3; D not certain. This clonotype was obtained from a young woman with stable Graves' hyperthyroidism. Some clones in this sample may be carry-over from other donors' samples. DNA of the CDR3: TGTGCCATCAGTGACAGGCAGCGTACATACTCCTACGAGCAGTACTTC. Translation: CAISDRQRTYSYEQYF.